These 27 T cell receptor beta chains share one sample of origin, sequenced in a study of blood T cell repertoires in COVID-19. Some clones are missing from TCRdb's copy, which holds only in-frame ones; the method was immunoSEQ multiplex PCR. Counted here are over 250,000 clones, over 75% occurring once; the ten biggest clones make up 13%. The sample was peripheral blood. Receptor source: a human donor in a cohort sampled during active COVID-19.

V and J are TRBV27 and TRBJ1-5, with D unresolved. Trimming removed 8 bases at V and 3 bases at J, with 5 bases between. CDR3 size: 11 residues. Germline V gene sequence: CDR1 MNHEY, CDR2 SMNVEV (reference sequence). Written as DNA, the CDR3 is TGTGCCAGCGGGCTCAATCAGCCCCAGCATTTT. Protein: CASGLNQPQHF.

CDR3 sequence: CASSTGQGRTTQYF. The CDR3 DNA sequence: TGTGCCAGCAGCACCGGACAGGGCAGGACGACCCAGTACTTC. The V and J genes are TRBV27 and TRBJ2-5; 8 nucleotides align to TRBD1. Germline V gene data show CDR1 as MNHEY and CDR2 as SMNVEV (reference sequence). The CDR3 has 14 amino acids. The V segment lost 6 bases and the J segment 7 bases; nucleotides outside the gene matches: 10.

CDR3 protein: CASSTGGPMADTQYF. The DNA for the CDR3 is TGCGCCAGCAGTACGGGAGGGCCTATGGCAGATACGCAGTATTTT. This sequence joins TRBV5-1 and TRBJ2-3, with 8 positions matching TRBD2. V gave up 5 bases and J gave up 4 bases; unmatched junction bases: 9. The CDR3 runs to 15 residues. CDR1 and CDR2 (germline): SGHRS, YFSETQ.

The chain links TRBV7-9 to TRBJ1-5; 8 nucleotides match TRBD1. The V gene end was trimmed by 5 bases and the J gene end by 7 bases; junction bases not matched to a gene: 7. The CDR3 length is 14 residues. The germline CDR1 and CDR2 sequences are SEHNR and FQNEAQ (reference sequence). The CDR3 DNA sequence: TGTGCCAGCAGCCGGACAGGGATTGAACAGCCCCAGCATTTT. Protein sequence: CASSRTGIEQPQHF.

The chain links TRBV5-4 to TRBJ2-5; 10 nucleotides agree with TRBD2. V lost 1 base and J lost 2; bases outside the gene matches: 2. Germline V gene sequence: CDR1 SGHNT, CDR2 YYREEE (reference sequence). CDR3 length: 15 residues. The CDR3 DNA is TGTGCCAGCAGCTTGCCTAGCGGGAGTCAAGAGACCCAGTACTTC. Translation: CASSLPSGSQETQYF.

This clone showed up just a few times. V is TRBV10-2 and J is TRBJ1-1; unclear D gene. Trimming took off 3 bases at V and 0 bases at J, with 8 bases between the two ends. This CDR3 comprises 14 residues. CDR1 WSHSY and CDR2 SAAADI come from the germline V gene. The CDR3 region is CASSDGGMNTEAFF. For the CDR3, the DNA is TGCGCCAGCAGTGACGGAGGGATGAACACTGAAGCTTTCTTT.

The chain combines TRBV5-4 with TRBJ2-3, with D possibly TRBD1 on 6 matching bases. Germline-derived CDR1 and CDR2 are SGHNT and YYREEE (reference sequence). This CDR3 has 14 amino acids. Between the trimmed V and J ends, which lost 3 bases and 4 bases, there was a span of 12 bases. CDR3 in DNA: TGTGCCAGCAGCTCCGGACAGTCCGCAGATACGCAGTATTTT. It yields the protein CASSSGQSADTQYF. Full variable domain (missing parts from reference TRBV5-4 and TRBJ2-3): ETGVTQSPTHLIKTRGQQVTLRCSSQSGHNTVSWYQQALGQGPQFIFQYYREEENGRGNFPPRFSGLQFPNYSSELNVNALELDDSALYLCASSSGQSADTQYFGPGTRLTVL.

J is TRBJ2-5 and V is TRBV29-1; 7 positions match TRBD1. The ends lost 6 bases at V and 1 base at J; junction bases unmatched: 14. CDR1 and CDR2 (germline): SQVTM, ANQGSEA. CDR3 length equals 16 residues. The CDR3 is CSVPGTASTSQETQYF. The CDR3 DNA reads as TGCAGCGTCCCCGGGACAGCTAGTACCTCCCAAGAGACCCAGTACTTC.

This rearrangement joins TRBV6-5 to TRBJ2-2; 7 nucleotides agree with TRBD1. Trimming removed 11 bases from V and 0 bases from J; junction bases left unmatched: 6. The V gene's germline CDR1 is MNHEY and CDR2 SVGAGI. This CDR3 has 14 amino acids. In DNA, the CDR3 is TGTGCCGGAAAGACAGGGACGAACACCGGGGAGCTGTTTTTT. Protein product: CAGKTGTNTGELFF.

This chain links TRBV5-1 with TRBJ2-3; 8 nucleotides align to TRBD1. Per germline, CDR1 SGHRS and CDR2 YFSETQ. The CDR3 totals 15 residues. J lost 3 bases, V lost 3 bases, and 6 bases had no gene match. This CDR3 reads CASSSGQGWTDTQYF. Written as DNA, the CDR3 is TGCGCCAGCAGCTCTGGACAGGGTTGGACAGATACGCAGTATTTT.

V gene TRBV3-1 (or the pseudogene TRBV3-2) combines with J gene TRBJ2-1; TRBD2 aligns across 9 bases. The V gene's germline CDR1 is LGHDT and CDR2 YNNKEL (reference sequence). The CDR3 totals 18 residues. The ends lost 3 bases at V and 6 bases at J; junction bases unmatched: 15. Here the CDR3 DNA reads TGTGCCAGCAGCCAGGTCCCTGGGCGGGAGGGCCTTGGCAATGAGCAGTTCTTC. Amino acids: CASSQVPGREGLGNEQFF.

This rearrangement joins TRBV18 to TRBJ1-5; D not certain. Per germline, CDR1 KGHSH and CDR2 LQKENI. The germline V and J ends were trimmed by 3 bases and 4 bases, with 10 bases remaining between them. CDR3 length: 14 amino acids. The CDR3 DNA is TGTGCCAGCTCACCGGCGTCAGCGAATCAGCCCCAGCATTTT. Amino acid sequence: CASSPASANQPQHF.

V gene TRBV23-1 combines with J gene TRBJ1-5, with 11 bases matching TRBD1. TRBV23-1 is sorted into the ORF group, with uncertain function. V shed 6 bases and J 7 bases; nucleotides not matched to a gene: 2. The CDR3 is 13 amino acids. CDR3 in amino acids: CASRGTGGQPQHF. As DNA, the CDR3 is TGCGCCAGCAGAGGGACAGGGGGACAGCCCCAGCATTTT.

V usage is TRBV7-2 and J usage is TRBJ2-1; D is undetermined. Germline CDR1 and CDR2: SGHTA and FQGNSA. With 2 bases removed from V and 5 bases from J, the gap between germline ends came to 4 bases. The CDR3 length is 12 residues. This CDR3 is CASSLQNNEQFF. In DNA, the CDR3 is TGTGCCAGCAGCTTACAGAACAATGAGCAGTTCTTC.

The genes are TRBV6-5 and TRBJ1-5; weak D call: TRBD1 (5 bases). Trimming removed 5 bases from V and 2 bases from J, with 10 bases in between. In germline, CDR1 is MNHEY, CDR2 SVGAGI. The CDR3 has 14 amino acids. The CDR3 DNA reads TGTGCCAGCAGTACAGGTACCGGCAATCAGCCCCAGCATTTT. This gives the protein CASSTGTGNQPQHF.

Only a few counts were recorded for this clone. Within the sample, other DNA sequences also encode this same CDR3. V gene TRBV9 combines with J gene TRBJ1-3, with 7 nucleotides matching TRBD1. With 0 bases clipped from V and 4 bases from J, the junction kept 1 base outside the gene matches. The CDR3 length is 14 residues. The germline gives CDR1 SGDLS, CDR2 YYNGEE. The CDR3 loop reads CASSVEDRGNTIYF. Here the CDR3 DNA reads TGTGCCAGCAGCGTAGAGGACAGGGGAAACACCATATATTTT.

The chain joins TRBV28 to TRBJ1-1, with D possibly TRBD1 on 5 matching bases. The CDR3 is 12 amino acids. V lost 8 bases, J lost 4 bases, and 11 bases lay in between. Germline assignment: CDR1 MDHEN and CDR2 SYDVKM. CDR3 residues: CASFRGGTEAFF. DNA for the CDR3: TGTGCCAGCTTTCGGGGGGGCACTGAAGCTTTCTTT.

The gene calls are TRBV6-1 and TRBJ1-1; tentatively, D is TRBD1 (6 bases). The CDR3 contains 13 residues. The ends were cut back, 2 bases at V and 12 bases at J, with 16 bases in the middle. Germline V lookup: CDR1 MNHNS, CDR2 SASEGT. The CDR3 DNA reads as TGTGCCAGCAGTGAACGGGGGGGGCGCATACCTTTCTTT. Its protein is CASSERGGRIPFF.

The table lists this clone with a few counts. The CDR3: CASSVAGTGKIRGYTF. The CDR3 nucleotides read TGTGCCAGCAGCGTAGCCGGGACAGGGAAAATTCGGGGCTACACCTTC. The chain links TRBV9 to TRBJ1-2; 9 nucleotides match TRBD1. J gave up 8 bases and V 0 bases, and 11 bases lay outside the gene matches. Germline lookup yields CDR1 SGDLS and CDR2 YYNGEE. CDR3 length equals 16 residues.

The table lists this clone with a few counts. The chain combines TRBV6-6 with TRBJ1-2; unclear D gene. The CDR3 extends over 13 amino acids. Germline-derived CDR1 and CDR2 are MNHNY and SVGAGI (reference sequence). Trimming removed 0 bases at V and 2 bases at J, with 4 bases between. The CDR3 here is CASSYSQNYGYTF. The CDR3 nucleotides are TGTGCCAGCAGTTACTCCCAGAACTATGGCTACACCTTC.

The rearrangement links TRBV4-3 to TRBJ1-2, with D perhaps TRBD1 (5 bases). Germline V gives CDR1 LGHNA, CDR2 YSLEER. V was clipped by 4 bases and J by 3 bases, with 15 bases between them. The length of the CDR3 is 15 residues. The CDR3 DNA reads TGCGCCAGCAGCCGTTCAGCAGGGATCGACTATGGCTACACCTTC. This translates into CASSRSAGIDYGYTF.

This chain joins TRBV15 and TRBJ2-7; 8 bases are a match to TRBD2. The germline V gene has CDR1 LNHNV and CDR2 YYDKDF (reference sequence). This CDR3 comprises 13 residues. The ends lost 3 bases at V and 4 bases at J; junction bases unmatched: 2. Here the CDR3 DNA reads TGTGCCACCAGCAGTAGCGGGAATTACGAGCAGTACTTC. Its protein product is CATSSSGNYEQYF.

On this clone itself: At one end the junction does not follow the germline gene, possibly because of a read error. The rearrangement links TRBV10-2 to TRBJ2-2; 8 nucleotides line up with TRBD1. Germline CDR1 is WSHSY and CDR2 is SAAADI. The CDR3 runs 15 residues. CDR3 coding DNA: TGCGCCACCAGTCAGGGGGCTACGAACACCGGGGAGCTGTTTTTT. Translated, it gives CATSQGATNTGELFF.

The V and J genes are TRBV5-3 and TRBJ2-1; TRBD2 matches at 9 bases. TRBV5-3 is noted as an ORF with a role that remains uncertain. The length of the CDR3 is 19 residues. V gave up 4 bases and J gave up 0 bases; unmatched junction bases: 14. The CDR3 sequence: CARSLPGLASFGSYNEQFF. The CDR3 DNA sequence: TGTGCCAGAAGCCTCCCTGGACTAGCGTCCTTTGGCTCCTACAATGAGCAGTTCTTC.

The rearrangement joins TRBV4-1 to TRBJ2-1; the match to TRBD2 covers 7 bases. The CDR3 is made up of 14 amino acids. Germline V CDR1 and CDR2: MGHRA, YSYEKL. V lost 4 bases to trimming and J lost 10 bases; unmatched junction nucleotides: 10. The CDR3 bases are TGCGCCAGCAGCCCCTCGGGGGAGGGTTGGGAGCAGTTCTTC. Translated, it gives CASSPSGEGWEQFF.

V and J are TRBV7-2 and TRBJ1-1, with no clear D. The CDR3 extends over 15 amino acids. CDR1 is SGHTA and CDR2 is FQGNSA in the germline V gene. With 1 base removed from V and 6 bases from J, the gap between germline ends came to 15 bases. The CDR3 DNA reads TGTGCCAGCAGCTTAGTTATGGCAGATGGCTCTGAAGCTTTCTTT. This translates into CASSLVMADGSEAFF.

The chain carries TRBV28 and TRBJ2-2; 8 bases are shared with TRBD1. V was clipped by 3 bases and J by 8 bases; unmatched bases: 11. Germline V gene lookup returns CDR1 MDHEN and CDR2 SYDVKM. This CDR3 spans 16 amino acids. The DNA for the CDR3 is TGTGCCAGCAGTTTTTCCGGGACAGGCGGTTATGGGGAGCTGTTTTTT. Amino acids: CASSFSGTGGYGELFF.